Described below is a single T cell receptor beta chain sequence and its context. A junction boundary mismatches the germline segment, possibly from a read error. The record originates from a study of blood T cell repertoires in COVID-19. Germline CDR1 is SNHLY and CDR2 is FYNNEI. The CDR3 consists of 10 residues. Sequencing used immunoSEQ multiplex PCR; TCRdb keeps in-frame clones, though not all of them. The sample holds 150,000 or so clones, 76% seen once. Sequencing was performed on peripheral blood. The chain uses TRBV2 and TRBJ2-7; 7 bases match TRBD2. The source of this sequence is an elderly woman with active or convalescent COVID-19. CDR3 nucleotide sequence: TGTGCCAGCAGTCTCCGGGACTACAACTTC. This translates into CASSLRDYNF.